This TCR beta chain stems from a study of siplizumab effects on memory and regulatory T cells. After removal of 2 bases from V and 2 bases from J, the junction contained 2 bases not matched to a gene. This CDR3 has 14 residues. The V gene's germline CDR1 is MNHEY and CDR2 SVGAGI. TCRdb's table, derived via immunoSEQ multiplex PCR, lists solely in-frame clones and lacks some. The sample contains roughly 330 clones, roughly 72% of which appear only once. Cells from the mixed lymphocyte reaction underwent coculture for 5 to 6 days at 37 degrees C. This clone has only one observation. Its antigen is not known.

This TCR was sampled from a human donor in good health; the cells came from an allogeneic mixed lymphocyte reaction. Input material: CFSE-low (dividing) CD8+ T cells sorted from an allogeneic mixed lymphocyte reaction. The V and J genes are TRBV6-5 and TRBJ2-7; TRBD1 matches at 8 bases. As DNA, the CDR3 is TGTGCCAGCAGTTACGGACAGGGTGCCTACGAGCAGTACTTC. This encodes CASSYGQGAYEQYF.